This entry lists 22 T cell receptor beta chains sequenced from one sample in a study of blood T cell repertoires in COVID-19. Some clones are missing from TCRdb's copy, which holds only in-frame ones; the method was immunoSEQ multiplex PCR. The table includes roughly 160,000 clones, roughly 82% detected once. Input material: PBMCs or T cells enriched from blood (not recorded which). Receptor source: a man in his forties or fifties who had recovered from COVID-19.

This clone was counted a single time. The chain is built from TRBV5-1 and TRBJ1-2, with D perhaps matching TRBD1 (6 bases). This CDR3 spans 14 amino acids. Germline V CDR1 and CDR2: SGHRS, YFSETQ. Trimming cost V 2 bases and J 5 bases, with 13 bases left between them. CDR3 in DNA: TGCGCCAGCAGCTTAGCGGGACAAGTTTATGGCTACACCTTC. Translated: CASSLAGQVYGYTF.

V usage is TRBV11-1 and J usage is TRBJ2-2; 11 bases agree with TRBD2. V was clipped by 6 bases and J by 6 bases; unmatched bases: 6. Germline CDR1 reads SGHAT; CDR2 reads FQDESV (reference sequence). CDR3 size: 15 residues. The CDR3: CASRLLAGASGELFF. For the CDR3, the DNA is TGTGCCAGCAGACTACTAGCGGGGGCATCCGGGGAGCTGTTTTTT.

This chain joins TRBV5-1 and TRBJ1-2; TRBD1 matches 9 bases. The CDR3 is made up of 14 amino acids. V dropped 7 bases and J dropped 6; count of bases not matched to a gene: 10. CDR1 is SGHRS, CDR2 YFSETQ, per germline. The CDR3 DNA follows: TGCGCCAGCGGAGAACAGGGGGCGCAGGATGGCTACACCTTC. Its protein product is CASGEQGAQDGYTF. The entire variable domain, with the rest obtained from reference TRBV5-1 and TRBJ1-2, is as follows: KAGVTQTPRYLIKTRGQQVTLSCSPISGHRSVSWYQQTPGQGLQFLFEYFSETQRNKGNFPGRFSGRQFSNSRSEMNVSTLELGDSALYLCASGEQGAQDGYTFGSGTRLTVV.

The chain is built from TRBV7-2 and TRBJ1-5; D ambiguous. Trimming removed 4 bases from V and 7 bases from J, with 17 bases in between. Germline CDR1 is SGHTA and CDR2 is FQGNSA. The CDR3 is 15 residues long. The CDR3 spells CASSWSHLSTQPQHF. CDR3 sequence (DNA): TGTGCCAGCAGCTGGAGTCATTTGTCCACCCAGCCCCAGCATTTT.

The genes are TRBV28 and TRBJ1-2; 7 bases are shared with TRBD1. CDR1 and CDR2 from the germline V gene are MDHEN and SYDVKM. The CDR3 sequence is 14 residues long. After removal of 6 bases from V and 8 bases from J, the junction contained 12 bases not matched to a gene. The CDR3 DNA follows: TGTGCCAGCAGGGAAGCCCCGGACAGGCGAGGCTACACCTTC. It is translated as CASREAPDRRGYTF.

CDR3: CASSQGVSTNEKLFF. As DNA, the CDR3 is TGTGCCAGCAGCCAAGGCGTTTCAACTAATGAAAAACTGTTTTTT. This rearrangement joins TRBV3-1 (or the pseudogene TRBV3-2) to TRBJ1-4, with no clear D. The CDR3 runs to 15 residues. V was cut by 1 base and J by 0 bases, with 6 bases left in between. In germline, CDR1 is LGHDT, CDR2 YNNKEL (reference sequence).

V usage is TRBV19 and J usage is TRBJ2-7; 7 nucleotides match TRBD1. The length of the CDR3 is 15 residues. Trimming took 7 bases from V and 1 from J; bases not matched to a gene: 10. The germline CDR1 and CDR2 sequences are LNHDA and SQIVND (reference sequence). This CDR3 is CASNPLQGYSYEQYF. DNA of the CDR3: TGTGCCAGTAATCCCCTACAGGGGTATTCCTACGAGCAGTACTTC. The whole variable domain, remainder taken from reference TRBV19 and TRBJ2-7, is DGGITQSPKYLFRKEGQNVTLSCEQNLNHDAMYWYRQDPGQGLRLIYYSQIVNDFQKGDIAEGYSVSREKKESFPLTVTSAQKNPTAFYLCASNPLQGYSYEQYFGPGTRLTVT.

Note on this clone: One end of the junction fails to match germline, which may point to a read error. V and J are TRBV28 and TRBJ1-2; TRBD1 matches 11 bases. The CDR3 consists of 12 residues. The germline gives CDR1 MDHEN, CDR2 SYDVKM. CDR3 nucleotide sequence: TGTGCCAGCAGTTTGGGACAGGGGGTGGGTTTTTTC. As protein: CASSLGQGVGFF.

The chain employs TRBV11-1 and TRBJ2-1; 11 bases fit TRBD1. CDR1 SGHAT and CDR2 FQDESV come from the germline V gene (reference sequence). The junction had 4 bases not matched to a gene; V was cut back by 6 bases and J by 6 bases. The CDR3 has 14 residues. The CDR3: CASRYGTGGNEQFF. The CDR3 region has the DNA TGTGCCAGCAGATACGGGACAGGGGGCAATGAGCAGTTCTTC.

This clone was seen a few times. The same CDR3 arises from other DNA sequences in this sample as well. The chain links TRBV27 to TRBJ1-2, with D possibly TRBD1 on 5 matching bases. Germline CDR1 and CDR2: MNHEY and SMNVEV (reference sequence). This CDR3 contains 13 residues. V was pared by 2 bases and J by 3 bases, with 7 bases between. The CDR3, as DNA: TGTGCCAGCAGTTTAAGGGGTGACTATGGCTACACCTTC. Residues: CASSLRGDYGYTF.

The chain links TRBV7-3 to TRBJ2-3, with no clear D. The CDR3 extends over 16 amino acids. Germline lookup yields CDR1 SGHTA and CDR2 FQGTGA. The V and J ends lost 3 bases and 0 bases respectively, with 13 bases between them. CDR3 DNA: TGTGCCAGCAGCTTCCGCGGTGCGCCTAGCACAGATACGCAGTATTTT. This sequence encodes CASSFRGAPSTDTQYF.

This sequence joins TRBV5-4 and TRBJ2-6; 11 bases agree with TRBD1. The germline CDR1 and CDR2 sequences are SGHNT and YYREEE (reference sequence). This CDR3 is built from 17 residues. Trimming at V came to 4 bases and at J to 2 bases, leaving 5 bases not matched to a gene. The CDR3 region has the DNA TGTGCCAGCAGCCCCGGACAGGGGGCGCCTGGGGCCAACGTCCTGACTTTC. Its protein is CASSPGQGAPGANVLTF.

This rearrangement joins TRBV3-1 (or the pseudogene TRBV3-2) to TRBJ1-2; 8 bases agree with TRBD1. The germline gives CDR1 LGHDT, CDR2 YNNKEL (reference sequence). V shed 3 bases, J shed 7 bases, and the junction held 13 bases outside the gene matches. This CDR3 spans 16 amino acids. Written as DNA, the CDR3 is TGTGCCAGCAGCCACATGGACAGGGCTCTCTCGGGTGGCTACACCTTC. Amino acid sequence: CASSHMDRALSGGYTF.

The chain has TRBV5-1 and TRBJ2-1; 11 nucleotides match TRBD2. The CDR3 is 15 residues long. Trimming removed 0 bases from V and 9 bases from J; junction bases left unmatched: 5. Germline lookup yields CDR1 SGHRS and CDR2 YFSETQ. CDR3 coding DNA: TGCGCCAGCAGCTTGGTTGGGACTAGCGGCACTGAGCAGTTCTTC. Amino acid sequence: CASSLVGTSGTEQFF. Full variable domain (missing parts from reference TRBV5-1 and TRBJ2-1): KAGVTQTPRYLIKTRGQQVTLSCSPISGHRSVSWYQQTPGQGLQFLFEYFSETQRNKGNFPGRFSGRQFSNSRSEMNVSTLELGDSALYLCASSLVGTSGTEQFFGPGTRLTVL.

This chain links TRBV19 with TRBJ2-2; D is unresolved. Per germline, CDR1 LNHDA and CDR2 SQIVND (reference sequence). The V end was cut by 2 bases, the J end by 1 base, with 5 bases between. The CDR3 has 14 residues. The CDR3 bases are TGTGCCAGTAGTATATCGAGGAACACCGGGGAGCTGTTTTTT. Translating it yields CASSISRNTGELFF.

Here the CDR3 reads CASSYGTGNTEAFF. The CDR3 DNA reads as TGTGCCAGCAGTTACGGTACGGGGAACACTGAAGCTTTCTTT. This chain links TRBV6-5 with TRBJ1-1; D unresolved. The CDR3 spans 14 residues. The ends were cut back, 2 bases at V and 1 base at J, with 8 bases in the middle. Germline-derived CDR1 and CDR2 are MNHEY and SVGAGI.

This clone was observed a handful of times. The chain has TRBV9 and TRBJ1-2, with D possibly matching TRBD1 (6 bases). The CDR3 runs to 13 residues. CDR1 and CDR2 from the germline V gene are SGDLS and YYNGEE. Deletions cut 3 bases from V and 8 bases from J, with 14 bases between. Here the CDR3 DNA reads TGTGCCAGCAGCGCCTCAGGGGCGCAGGGCTACACCTTC. Translating it yields CASSASGAQGYTF.

The chain is built from TRBV30 and TRBJ1-1; D ambiguous. Germline CDR1 and CDR2: GTSNPN and SVGIG (reference sequence). Trimming took off 4 bases at V and 7 bases at J, with 10 bases between the two ends. The CDR3 spans 11 residues. In DNA form, the CDR3 reads TGTGCCTGGACTCCTATCCTTGAAGCTTTCTTT. As protein: CAWTPILEAFF. Full variable domain (outside the CDR3, taken from reference TRBV30 and TRBJ1-1): SQTIHQWPATLVQPVGSPLSLECTVEGTSNPNLYWYRQAAGRGLQLLFYSVGIGQISSEVPQNLSASRPQDRQFILSSKKLLLSDSGFYLCAWTPILEAFFGQGTRLTVV.

The genes are TRBV6-2 or TRBV6-3 and TRBJ1-5; D is unclear. Trimming stripped 4 bases from V and 7 bases from J, with 11 bases between. The CDR3 is made up of 13 amino acids. From germline, CDR1 is MNHEY and CDR2 SVGEGT. In nucleotides, the CDR3 is TGTGCCAGCAGTTGGCGGGCGGGGCAGCCCCAGCATTTT. It is translated as CASSWRAGQPQHF.

The chain carries TRBV5-5 and TRBJ2-5, with 9 bases lining up with TRBD2. From germline, CDR1 is SGHKS and CDR2 YYEKEE (reference sequence). Trimming cost V 0 bases and J 5 bases; bases outside gene matches: 5. The CDR3 covers 15 residues. Here the CDR3 DNA reads TGTGCCAGCAGCTTGGGAGCCGGACTAGCGGAGACCCAGTACTTC. It translates to CASSLGAGLAETQYF.

This sequence joins TRBV6-5 and TRBJ1-1; TRBD1 agrees at 7 bases. Per the germline V gene, CDR1 is MNHEY and CDR2 is SVGAGI. J was trimmed by 8 bases and V by 9 bases; bases with no gene match: 3. There are 10 residues in the CDR3. This CDR3 reads CASQTGEAFF. CDR3 bases: TGTGCCAGTCAGACAGGGGAAGCTTTCTTT.

V and J are TRBV4-1 and TRBJ2-3; 7 nucleotides match TRBD2. Germline CDR1 reads MGHRA; CDR2 reads YSYEKL. The V and J ends lost 4 bases and 15 bases, in that order; junction bases with no gene match: 13. This CDR3 region has 13 residues. The CDR3 DNA reads TGCGCCAGCAGCCGAGAAACTAGCGCCCGTATATATTTT. It translates to CASSRETSARIYF.